The following is a TCR beta chain sequence with its context. The antigen is undetermined. TCR sequencing used cDNA made by reverse transcription of extracted RNA. Sequenced by immunoSEQ multiplex PCR; TCRdb stores in-frame clones only, minus some. The sample has about 150,000 clones; more than 45% are singletons. The sample comes from a study of CD8+ T cells in alopecia areata. Points from the study as a whole: Scalp samples also contribute reads from the resident alphabeta T cells found in normal skin. Higher clonality than in normal scalp was seen in lesional scalp, especially alopecia totalis/universalis.

Germline CDR1 MNHEY, CDR2 SVGAGI. V lost 6 bases, J lost 9 bases, and 7 bases stayed unmatched. This CDR3 contains 15 residues. Peripheral blood, together with lesional scalp punch biopsies, was collected from alopecia areata patients. Sequenced material: CD4+ T cells sorted from blood. The receptor's source is a human donor with alopecia areata. This chain links TRBV6-5 with TRBJ2-1; the match to TRBD2 covers 14 bases. The CDR3 DNA is TGTGCCAGCAGCAAGGGACTAGCGGGAGCCAGTGAGCAGTTCTTC. Amino acid sequence: CASSKGLAGASEQFF.